A selection of T cell receptor beta chains follows, all from one sample in a study of blood T cell repertoires in COVID-19. TCRdb's table, derived via immunoSEQ multiplex PCR, lists solely in-frame clones and lacks some. The sample yields around 70,000 clones, 80% to 90% seen once. Material: peripheral blood. All receptors come from a woman aged 60-75 years with acute or convalescent COVID-19. CDR3s include the opening cysteine and the closing phenylalanine or tryptophan. The size field is filled for only some rows; it gives once, few, many or a size class.

CDR3 length	clone size	V gene	J gene	CDR3 protein
15	NA	TRBV6-2/TRBV6-3	TRBJ2-6	CASSYVRSGANVLTF
15	once	TRBV2	TRBJ2-1	CASSEGSGNRNEQFF
14	NA	TRBV19	TRBJ2-1	CASSIGQGFNEQFF
14	NA	TRBV6-5	TRBJ2-7	CASTLTGTGGEQYF
14	NA	TRBV5-1	TRBJ2-3	CASRPGAALDTQYF
15	NA	TRBV3-1/TRBV3-2	TRBJ1-2	CASTDREGTNYGYTF
14	NA	TRBV6-2/TRBV6-3	TRBJ2-5	CASSTIQGKETQYF
15	NA	TRBV15	TRBJ2-2	CATSRVPGDTGELFF
15	NA	TRBV28	TRBJ1-2	CASSSYRDRASGYTF
13	NA	TRBV7-2	TRBJ2-1	CASSFSSYNEQFF
15	NA	TRBV11-2	TRBJ1-2	CASSTPGQGWDGYTF
13	few	TRBV6-5	TRBJ1-2	CASNRGQNYGYTF
14	NA	TRBV6-5	TRBJ2-5	CASSSLKRGETQYF
15	NA	TRBV5-1	TRBJ1-6	CASSLGQGASSPLHF
15	NA	TRBV15	TRBJ1-2	CATSRDLDRTSIYTF
13	NA	TRBV29-1	TRBJ1-5	CSVGDSLNQPQHF
16	NA	TRBV19	TRBJ2-2	CASSPGTEVHTGELFF
13	few	TRBV5-1	TRBJ2-7	CASSPAEQYEQYF
13	NA	TRBV5-1	TRBJ2-7	CASSLSSAYEQYF
17	NA	TRBV7-9	TRBJ2-3	CASSSGGGEFGTDTQYF
16	NA	TRBV7-3	TRBJ2-5	CASSSSGTSGGGSQYF
15	NA	TRBV7-9	TRBJ2-4	CASSSSGQGGDIQYF
11	many	TRBV2	TRBJ2-7	CASSRTYEQYF
14	NA	TRBV5-1	TRBJ1-1	CASSRAGPNTEAFF
14	NA	TRBV19	TRBJ1-5	CASSIGAGYQPQHF
17	NA	TRBV27	TRBJ1-6	CASSLKGGFSYNSPLHF
15	NA	TRBV9	TRBJ2-3	CASGTANPSTDTQYF
13	NA	TRBV7-6	TRBJ1-5	CASSTDSNQPQHF
15	NA	TRBV19	TRBJ1-1	CASSIKFTGPTEAFF